The 6 T cell receptor beta chains below all came from one sample that was sequenced in a study of blood T cell repertoires in COVID-19. TCRdb's table, derived via immunoSEQ multiplex PCR, lists solely in-frame clones and lacks some. The sample lists 150,000 or so clones, roughly 86% occurring once. The material sequenced was peripheral blood. The receptor set was obtained from a man aged 40-49 years who had recovered from COVID-19.

The chain has TRBV7-6 and TRBJ2-2; 8 bases map to TRBD1. After removal of 5 bases from V and 4 bases from J, the junction contained 6 bases not matched to a gene. This CDR3 region has 15 residues. Looked up from germline, CDR1 is SGHVS and CDR2 is FNYEAQ. The CDR3 DNA is TGTGCCAGCAGCGCACGGACAGGGTTCACCGGGGAGCTGTTTTTT. This codes for CASSARTGFTGELFF. The full variable domain, with the rest looked up from reference TRBV7-6 and TRBJ2-2, is GAGVSQSPRYKVTKRGQDVALRCDPISGHVSLYWYRQALGQGPEFLTYFNYEAQQDKSGLPNDRFSAERPEGSISTLTIQRTEQRDSAMYRCASSARTGFTGELFFGEGSRLTVL.

V and J are TRBV5-1 and TRBJ2-7, with 7 bases identical to TRBD1. Germline V CDR1 and CDR2: SGHRS, YFSETQ. V dropped 1 base and J dropped 3; count of bases not matched to a gene: 7. The CDR3 contains 15 residues. DNA for the CDR3: TGCGCCAGCAGCTTGAGTCCGGGACAGAGCTACGAGCAGTACTTC. Its protein is CASSLSPGQSYEQYF.

The genes are TRBV4-1 and TRBJ2-3, with 10 bases identical to TRBD2. CDR1 and CDR2 (germline): MGHRA, YSYEKL. V lost 3 bases, J lost 1 base, and 4 bases stayed unmatched. The CDR3 has 16 residues. CDR3 sequence (DNA): TGCGCCAGCAGCCAGCTAACTAGCGGGGGCACAGATACGCAGTATTTT. It translates to CASSQLTSGGTDTQYF.

The chain joins TRBV27 to TRBJ2-1, with D possibly matching TRBD1 (7 bases). Germline V gene lookup returns CDR1 MNHEY and CDR2 SMNVEV (reference sequence). This CDR3 has 17 amino acids. Trimming stripped 11 bases from V and 4 bases from J, with 27 bases between. In DNA form, the CDR3 reads TGTGCCGTAGGAGGGGGCGATCTTTTAAGGCAATACAATGAGCAGTTCTTC. As protein: CAVGGGDLLRQYNEQFF.

The V call is TRBV30, the J call TRBJ1-3; 7 nucleotides align to TRBD1. The CDR3 length is 15 residues. With V trimmed by 2 bases and J by 3 bases, 7 bases remained unmatched. In germline, CDR1 is GTSNPN, CDR2 SVGIG (reference sequence). CDR3 nucleotide sequence: TGTGCCTGGAGTTTGACAGGGATCGGTGGAAACACCATATATTTT. The encoded protein is CAWSLTGIGGNTIYF. Looking up the rest from reference TRBV30 and TRBJ1-3 gives the full variable domain: SQTIHQWPATLVQPVGSPLSLECTVEGTSNPNLYWYRQAAGRGLQLLFYSVGIGQISSEVPQNLSASRPQDRQFILSSKKLLLSDSGFYLCAWSLTGIGGNTIYFGEGSWLTVV.

CDR3 protein: CASSERWGQNEKLFF. CDR3 sequence (DNA): TGTGCCAGCAGTGAACGTTGGGGGCAGAATGAAAAACTGTTTTTT. The chain carries TRBV6-1 and TRBJ1-4; D may be TRBD1 (6 bases). Trimming cost V 2 bases and J 5 bases, with 12 bases left between them. Germline V lookup: CDR1 MNHNS, CDR2 SASEGT. The CDR3 sequence is 15 residues long.